This T cell receptor beta chain was captured in a study of T cell responses to AZD1222 COVID-19 vaccine. Study-wide background: Second-dose timings of about 4 or about 12 weeks were pooled. Study-level points and caveats: White British people made up most donors, females outnumbered males, and clonal diversity was possibly underestimated.

The CDR3 extends over 13 amino acids. V was shortened by 5 bases and J by 0 bases, with 7 bases between the two germline ends. Germline CDR1 SGHTA, CDR2 FQGTGA. As for this clone: What it binds is unknown.

The protocol was immunoSEQ multiplex PCR, while the TCRdb copy is restricted to in-frame clones and leaves out a portion. The sample lists fewer than 130,000 clones, around nine tenths occurring once. The material sequenced was peripheral blood, taken on day 0 of AZD1222 vaccination. The receptor was derived from an adult in good health. This chain joins TRBV7-3 and TRBJ2-5; D is undetermined. The CDR3 region has the DNA TGTGCCAGCAGCCTCCCTGACCAAGAGACCCAGTACTTC. Its protein is CASSLPDQETQYF.